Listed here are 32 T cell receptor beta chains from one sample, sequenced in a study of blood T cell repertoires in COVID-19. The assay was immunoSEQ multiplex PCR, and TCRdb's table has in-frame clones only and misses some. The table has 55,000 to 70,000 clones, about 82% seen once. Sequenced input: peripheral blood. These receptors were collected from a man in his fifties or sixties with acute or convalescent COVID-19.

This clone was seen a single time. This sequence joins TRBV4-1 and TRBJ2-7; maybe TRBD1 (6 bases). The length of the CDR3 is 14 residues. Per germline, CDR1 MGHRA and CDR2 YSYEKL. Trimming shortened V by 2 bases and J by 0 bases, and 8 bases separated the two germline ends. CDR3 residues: CASSQRTASYEQYF. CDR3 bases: TGCGCCAGCAGCCAACGGACAGCCTCCTACGAGCAGTACTTC.

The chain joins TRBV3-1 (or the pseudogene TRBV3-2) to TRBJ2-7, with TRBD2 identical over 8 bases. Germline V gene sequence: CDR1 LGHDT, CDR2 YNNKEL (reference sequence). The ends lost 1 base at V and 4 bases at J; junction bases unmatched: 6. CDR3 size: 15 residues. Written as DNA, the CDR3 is TGTGCCAGCAGCCAAGCGGGAGGGCCCGTATACGAGCAGTACTTC. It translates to CASSQAGGPVYEQYF.

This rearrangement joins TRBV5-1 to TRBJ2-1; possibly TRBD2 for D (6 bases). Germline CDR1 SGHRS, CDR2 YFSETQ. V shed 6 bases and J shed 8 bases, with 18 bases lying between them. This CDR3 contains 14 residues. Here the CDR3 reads CASTLGGTGDEQFF. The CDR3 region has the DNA TGCGCCAGCACCCTGGGAGGAACGGGCGATGAGCAGTTCTTC.

The DNA of the CDR3 is TGTGCCAGCAGCTTAAGGACTAGCGGGGGTAATGAGCAGTTCTTC. Translated, it gives CASSLRTSGGNEQFF. V and J are TRBV13 and TRBJ2-1; 13 nucleotides match TRBD2. V shed 2 bases and J 7 bases; nucleotides not matched to a gene: 2. The CDR3 length is 15 residues. Germline CDR1 PRHDT, CDR2 FYEKMQ (reference sequence).

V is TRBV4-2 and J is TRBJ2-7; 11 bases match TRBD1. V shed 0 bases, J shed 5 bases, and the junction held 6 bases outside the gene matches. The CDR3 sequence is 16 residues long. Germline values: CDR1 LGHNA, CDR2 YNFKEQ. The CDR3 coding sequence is TGTGCCAGCAGCCAAGATCCGGGACAGGGGGGACACGAGCAGTACTTC. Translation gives CASSQDPGQGGHEQYF.

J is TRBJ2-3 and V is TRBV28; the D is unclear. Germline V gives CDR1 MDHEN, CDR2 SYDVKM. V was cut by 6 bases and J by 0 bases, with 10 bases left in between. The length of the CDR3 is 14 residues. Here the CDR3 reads CASRRPPSTDTQYF. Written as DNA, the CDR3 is TGTGCCAGCAGGAGGCCTCCGAGCACAGATACGCAGTATTTT.

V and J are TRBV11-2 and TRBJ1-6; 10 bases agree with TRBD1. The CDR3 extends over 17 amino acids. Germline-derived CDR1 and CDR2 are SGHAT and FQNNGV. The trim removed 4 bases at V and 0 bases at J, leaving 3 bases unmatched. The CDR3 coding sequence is TGTGCCAGCAGCTGGACAGGGGGAAGCTCCTATAATTCACCCCTCCACTTT. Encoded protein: CASSWTGGSSYNSPLHF.

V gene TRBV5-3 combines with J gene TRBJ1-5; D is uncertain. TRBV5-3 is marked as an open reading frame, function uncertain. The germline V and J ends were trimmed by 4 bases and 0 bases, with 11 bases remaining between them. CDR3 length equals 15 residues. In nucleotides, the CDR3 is TGTGCCAGAAGCCCGACCGGGTATAGCAATCAGCCCCAGCATTTT. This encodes CARSPTGYSNQPQHF.

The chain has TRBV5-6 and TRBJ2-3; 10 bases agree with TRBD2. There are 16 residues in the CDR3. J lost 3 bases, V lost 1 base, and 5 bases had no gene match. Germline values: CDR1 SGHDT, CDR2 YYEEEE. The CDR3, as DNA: TGTGCCAGCAGCTTGCTCACTAGCGGGGAAACAGATACGCAGTATTTT. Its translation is CASSLLTSGETDTQYF.

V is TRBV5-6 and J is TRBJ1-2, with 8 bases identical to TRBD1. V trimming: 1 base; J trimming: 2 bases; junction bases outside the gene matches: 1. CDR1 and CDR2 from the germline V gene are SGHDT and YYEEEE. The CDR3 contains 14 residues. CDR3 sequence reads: CASSLPGGNYGYTF. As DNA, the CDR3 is TGTGCCAGCAGCTTGCCAGGGGGCAACTATGGCTACACCTTC. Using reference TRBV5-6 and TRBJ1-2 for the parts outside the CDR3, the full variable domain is DAGVTQSPTHLIKTRGQQVTLRCSPKSGHDTVSWYQQALGQGPQFIFQYYEEEERQRGNFPDRFSGHQFPNYSSELNVNALLLGDSALYLCASSLPGGNYGYTFGSGTRLTVV.

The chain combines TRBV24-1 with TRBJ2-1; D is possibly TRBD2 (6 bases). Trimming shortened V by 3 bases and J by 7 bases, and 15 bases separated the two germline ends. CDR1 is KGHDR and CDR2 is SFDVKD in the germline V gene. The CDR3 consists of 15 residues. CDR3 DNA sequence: TGTGCCACCAGTGATCTCCGGGACTTCTATAATGAGCAGTTCTTC. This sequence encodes CATSDLRDFYNEQFF.

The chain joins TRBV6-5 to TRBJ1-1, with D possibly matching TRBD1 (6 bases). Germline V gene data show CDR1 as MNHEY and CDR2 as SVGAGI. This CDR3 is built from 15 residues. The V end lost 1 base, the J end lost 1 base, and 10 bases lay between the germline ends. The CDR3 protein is CASSYYQTGNTEAFF. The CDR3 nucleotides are TGTGCCAGCAGTTACTATCAGACAGGGAACACTGAAGCTTTCTTT.

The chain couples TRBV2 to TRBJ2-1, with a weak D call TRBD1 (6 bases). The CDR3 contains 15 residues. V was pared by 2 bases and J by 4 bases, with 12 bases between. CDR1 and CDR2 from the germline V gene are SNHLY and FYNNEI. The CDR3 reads CASSEIGGVYNEQFF. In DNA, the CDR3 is TGTGCCAGCAGTGAAATAGGGGGTGTGTACAATGAGCAGTTCTTC.

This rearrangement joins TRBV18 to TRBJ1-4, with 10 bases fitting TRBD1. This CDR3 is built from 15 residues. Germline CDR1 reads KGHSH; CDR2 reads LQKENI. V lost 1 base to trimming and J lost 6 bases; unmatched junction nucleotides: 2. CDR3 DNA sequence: TGTGCCAGCTCACCACGGACAGGGGGGGATGAAAAACTGTTTTTT. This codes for CASSPRTGGDEKLFF.

In DNA form, the CDR3 reads TGTGCCAGCAGCCCGGGGGACTACGACTCCACAGATACGCAGTATTTT. Translated, it gives CASSPGDYDSTDTQYF. The rearrangement joins TRBV9 to TRBJ2-3; 7 bases match TRBD2. Germline CDR1 SGDLS, CDR2 YYNGEE. V was pared by 4 bases and J by 2 bases, with 10 bases of the junction left unmatched. The CDR3 is 16 amino acids.

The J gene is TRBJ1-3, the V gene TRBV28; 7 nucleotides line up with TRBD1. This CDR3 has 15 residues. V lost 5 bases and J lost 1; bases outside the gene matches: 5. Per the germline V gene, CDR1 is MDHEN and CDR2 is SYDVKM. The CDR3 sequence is CASSAGTASGNTIYF. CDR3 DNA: TGTGCCAGCAGTGCAGGGACAGCTTCTGGAAACACCATATATTTT.

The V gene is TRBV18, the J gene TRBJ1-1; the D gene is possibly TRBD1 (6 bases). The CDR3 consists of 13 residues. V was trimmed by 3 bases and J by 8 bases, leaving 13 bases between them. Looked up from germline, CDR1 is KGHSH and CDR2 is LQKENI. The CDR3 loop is CASSPQGPSEAFF. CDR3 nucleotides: TGTGCCAGCTCACCCCAGGGGCCATCCGAAGCTTTCTTT.

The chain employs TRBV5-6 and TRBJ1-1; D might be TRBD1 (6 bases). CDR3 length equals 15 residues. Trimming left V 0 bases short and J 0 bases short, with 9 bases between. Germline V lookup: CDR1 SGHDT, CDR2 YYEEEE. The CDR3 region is CASSLGQGLNTEAFF. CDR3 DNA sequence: TGTGCCAGCAGCTTGGGGCAGGGGTTGAACACTGAAGCTTTCTTT.

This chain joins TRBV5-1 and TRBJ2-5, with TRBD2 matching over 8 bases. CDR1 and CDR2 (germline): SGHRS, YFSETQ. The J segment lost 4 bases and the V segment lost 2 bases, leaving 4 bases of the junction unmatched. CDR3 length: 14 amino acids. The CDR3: CASSLAGVGETQYF. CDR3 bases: TGCGCCAGCAGCTTAGCGGGGGTGGGAGAGACCCAGTACTTC.

CDR3 DNA: TGTGCCAGTAGTGAGGGAACTCGCGGCTACACCTTC. Residues: CASSEGTRGYTF. The chain uses TRBV19 and TRBJ1-2; D is uncertain. Trimming left V 5 bases short and J 8 bases short, with 12 bases between. CDR3 length: 12 residues. Germline loops: CDR1 LNHDA, CDR2 SQIVND (reference sequence).

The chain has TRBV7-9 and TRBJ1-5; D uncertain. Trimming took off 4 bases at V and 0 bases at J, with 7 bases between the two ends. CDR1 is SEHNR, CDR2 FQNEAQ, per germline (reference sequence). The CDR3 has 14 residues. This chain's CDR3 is CASSSRFSNQPQHF. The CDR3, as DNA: TGTGCCAGCAGCTCCAGGTTTAGCAATCAGCCCCAGCATTTT.

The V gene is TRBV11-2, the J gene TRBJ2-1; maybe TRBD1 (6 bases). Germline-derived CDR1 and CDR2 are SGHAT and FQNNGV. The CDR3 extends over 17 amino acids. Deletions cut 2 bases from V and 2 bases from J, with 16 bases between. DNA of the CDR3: TGTGCCAGCAGCTTAAGGGGGTCCCGGGAACCCTACAATGAGCAGTTCTTC. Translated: CASSLRGSREPYNEQFF.

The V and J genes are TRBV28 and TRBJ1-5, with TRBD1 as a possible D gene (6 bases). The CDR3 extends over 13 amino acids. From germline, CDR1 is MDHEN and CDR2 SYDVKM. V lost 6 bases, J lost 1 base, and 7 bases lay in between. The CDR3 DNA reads TGTGCCAGCAGGGGGGCGAGCAATCAGCCCCAGCATTTT. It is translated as CASRGASNQPQHF.

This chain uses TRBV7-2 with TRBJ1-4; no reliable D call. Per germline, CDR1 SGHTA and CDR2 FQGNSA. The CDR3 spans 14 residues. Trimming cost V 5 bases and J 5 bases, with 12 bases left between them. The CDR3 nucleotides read TGTGCCAGCAGCATACAGAGAGAGAATGAAAAACTGTTTTTT. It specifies CASSIQRENEKLFF.

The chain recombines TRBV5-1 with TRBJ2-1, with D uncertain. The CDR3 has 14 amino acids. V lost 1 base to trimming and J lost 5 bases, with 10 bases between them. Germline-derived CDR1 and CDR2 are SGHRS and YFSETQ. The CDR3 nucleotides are TGCGCCAGCAGCTTGAGTGAACCTAACAATGAGCAGTTCTTC. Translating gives CASSLSEPNNEQFF.

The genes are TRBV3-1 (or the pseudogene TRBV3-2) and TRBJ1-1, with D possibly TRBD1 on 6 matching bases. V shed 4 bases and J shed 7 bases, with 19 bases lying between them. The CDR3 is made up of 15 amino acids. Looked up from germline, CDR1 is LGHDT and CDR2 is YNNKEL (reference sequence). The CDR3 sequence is CASSPSYRDESEAFF. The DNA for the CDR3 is TGTGCCAGCAGCCCCTCGTACAGGGATGAGAGTGAAGCTTTCTTT.

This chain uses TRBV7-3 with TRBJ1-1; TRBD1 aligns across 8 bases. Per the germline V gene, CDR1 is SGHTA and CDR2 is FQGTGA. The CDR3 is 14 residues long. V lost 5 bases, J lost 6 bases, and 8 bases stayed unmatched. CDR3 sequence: CASSPGGQAAEAFF. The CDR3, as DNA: TGTGCCAGCAGCCCGGGGGGACAGGCAGCTGAAGCTTTCTTT.

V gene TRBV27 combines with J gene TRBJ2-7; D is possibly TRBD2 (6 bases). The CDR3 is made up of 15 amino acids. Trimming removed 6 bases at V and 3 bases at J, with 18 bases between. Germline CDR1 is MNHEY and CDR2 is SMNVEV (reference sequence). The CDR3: CASSTGRHGIYEQYF. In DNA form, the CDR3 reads TGTGCCAGCAGCACTGGGAGGCACGGAATCTACGAGCAGTACTTC.

The CDR3 DNA sequence: TGTGCCAGCAGCCGACAGGGTTCGGTTGCCGGGGAGCTGTTTTTT. As protein: CASSRQGSVAGELFF. This chain links TRBV14 with TRBJ2-2, with 7 nucleotides matching TRBD1. Germline assignment: CDR1 SGHDN and CDR2 FVKESK. This CDR3 has 15 amino acids. V lost 4 bases and J lost 6; bases outside the gene matches: 8.

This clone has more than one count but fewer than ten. CDR3 sequence: CASRTDTLYGYTF. CDR3 coding DNA: TGTGCCAGCAGGACGGACACACTCTATGGCTACACCTTC. V is TRBV2 and J is TRBJ1-2, with TRBD1 as a possible D gene (5 bases). Germline V gene data show CDR1 as SNHLY and CDR2 as FYNNEI. V lost 6 bases to trimming and J lost 4 bases, with 12 bases between them. CDR3 length: 13 amino acids.

The CDR3 coding sequence is TGTGCCAGCAGCCGAGGCCCCTATGGCTACACCTTC. It is translated as CASSRGPYGYTF. This chain uses TRBV6-5 with TRBJ1-2; D unclear. V lost 6 bases and J lost 4, with 9 bases in between. Germline CDR1 and CDR2: MNHEY and SVGAGI. This CDR3 contains 12 residues.

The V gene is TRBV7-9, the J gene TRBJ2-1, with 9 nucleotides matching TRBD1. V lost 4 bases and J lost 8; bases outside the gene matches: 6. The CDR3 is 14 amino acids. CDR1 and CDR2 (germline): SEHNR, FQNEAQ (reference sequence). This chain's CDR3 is CASSSPGQGYEQFF. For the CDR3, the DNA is TGTGCCAGCAGCTCTCCGGGACAGGGCTATGAGCAGTTCTTC.